The 14 T cell receptor beta chains below come from one sample, sequenced in a study of shared clonotypes between healthy human individuals. The repertoire was sequenced with immunoSEQ multiplex PCR; TCRdb's copy has only in-frame clones and lacks some. The sample has some 1,100,000 clones; about 80% are singletons. The material sequenced was memory CD4+ T cells from PBMCs. Documented subset: CD45RA-negative fraction. These receptors all come from a young man in good health. Some clones in this sample may be carry-over from other donors' samples.

This chain uses TRBV6-6 with TRBJ2-2; 14 positions agree with TRBD2. The germline V gene has CDR1 MNHNY and CDR2 SVGAGI (reference sequence). Germline trimming cut 6 bases from V and 5 bases from J; bases unmatched to any gene: 5. The CDR3 covers 16 residues. The CDR3 spells CASRSGTSGGTGELFF. CDR3 sequence (DNA): TGTGCCAGCAGATCCGGGACTAGCGGGGGAACCGGGGAGCTGTTTTTT.

The genes are TRBV5-4 and TRBJ2-4; a weak D match, TRBD1 (6 bases). The CDR3 covers 13 residues. Trimming shortened V by 3 bases and J by 6 bases, and 10 bases separated the two germline ends. Germline CDR1 SGHNT, CDR2 YYREEE (reference sequence). CDR3 in amino acids: CASSSRDINIQYF. The CDR3 nucleotides read TGTGCCAGCAGCTCCCGGGACATAAACATTCAGTACTTC.

The V call is TRBV7-7, the J call TRBJ2-2; 8 nucleotides line up with TRBD1. The CDR3 is 14 amino acids. CDR1 is SSHAT, CDR2 FNYEAQ, per germline (reference sequence). V trimming: 5 bases; J trimming: 5 bases; junction bases outside the gene matches: 4. The CDR3 here is CASSPRQGTGELFF. DNA for the CDR3: TGTGCCAGCAGCCCTAGACAGGGGACCGGGGAGCTGTTTTTT.

The J gene is TRBJ2-6, the V gene TRBV21-1; the D call in the table, TRBD2, was not verified against the DNA. TRBV21-1 represents a pseudogene. This CDR3 region has 15 residues. Here the CDR3 reads CASTLRECGANVLTF. The CDR3 DNA reads TGTGCCAGCACCCTACGGGAGTGTGGGGCCAACGTCCTGACTTTC.

The chain links TRBV15 to TRBJ2-3, with D tentatively TRBD1 (5 bases). CDR1 and CDR2 (germline): LNHNV, YYDKDF (reference sequence). The CDR3 is 15 residues long. Between the trimmed V and J ends, which lost 0 bases and 9 bases, there was a span of 16 bases. The CDR3 DNA reads as TGTGCCACCAGCAGAGATCTGACGGAGTCAGGGACGCAGTATTTT. Its translation is CATSRDLTESGTQYF.

J is TRBJ2-5 and V is TRBV6-1; 12 bases are a match to TRBD2. The CDR3 covers 15 residues. V lost 6 bases to trimming and J lost 5 bases; unmatched junction nucleotides: 7. The germline CDR1 and CDR2 sequences are MNHNS and SASEGT. This CDR3 reads CASSQLAGGWETQYF. CDR3 sequence (DNA): TGTGCCAGCAGCCAACTAGCGGGAGGTTGGGAGACCCAGTACTTC.

This clone has a single count. The chain has TRBV10-3 and TRBJ2-3, with 12 nucleotides matching TRBD2. The CDR3 loop spans 17 amino acids. The trim removed 6 bases at V and 2 bases at J, leaving 9 bases unmatched. Germline V gene sequence: CDR1 ENHRY, CDR2 SYGVKD. The CDR3 nucleotides are TGTGCCATCAGAGGTGCCGGGACTAGCGGGTTCACAGATACGCAGTATTTT. Translated: CAIRGAGTSGFTDTQYF.

CDR3 protein: CASSSRDTLRGIYGYTF. The CDR3 DNA reads as TGTGCCAGTAGTTCTCGGGACACCCTTCGGGGAATATATGGCTACACCTTC. This rearrangement joins TRBV19 to TRBJ1-2; the D gene is possibly TRBD1 (6 bases). Between the trimmed V and J ends, which lost 5 bases and 5 bases, there was a span of 24 bases. This CDR3 region has 17 residues. The germline V gene has CDR1 LNHDA and CDR2 SQIVND (reference sequence).

This clone has at least ten counts. The rearrangement uses TRBV29-1 and TRBJ2-1, with D possibly being TRBD1 or TRBD2 (5 bases each). The germline V gene encodes CDR1 SQVTM and CDR2 ANQGSEA. The germline V and J ends were trimmed by 3 bases and 5 bases, with 17 bases remaining between them. The CDR3 consists of 15 residues. In DNA form, the CDR3 reads TGCAGCGTTGAGCCGTCCCGAGGGGCTAACAATGAGCAGTTCTTC. It codes for CSVEPSRGANNEQFF.

In its sample, this clone was seen many times. CDR3 DNA: TGTGCCAGCAGTTACGAAGGGGAATCTGAAAAACTGTTTTTT. It specifies CASSYEGESEKLFF. The chain has TRBV6-6 and TRBJ1-4; D may be TRBD1 (5 bases). This CDR3 contains 14 residues. The germline V and J ends were trimmed by 2 bases and 7 bases, with 11 bases remaining between them. Germline CDR1 is MNHNY and CDR2 is SVGAGI (reference sequence).

The V and J genes are TRBV7-2 and TRBJ1-1, with D perhaps matching TRBD1 (5 bases). V gave up 1 base and J gave up 4 bases, with 13 bases separating them. Germline V lookup: CDR1 SGHTA, CDR2 FQGNSA. The length of the CDR3 is 15 residues. The CDR3 sequence: CASSLDPGYRTEAFF. The DNA for the CDR3 is TGTGCCAGCAGCTTAGACCCAGGGTATCGCACTGAAGCTTTCTTT.

The CDR3 coding sequence is TGTGCCACCAGCAGAGGAGGCGGCCTACGCGGCGAGCAGTACTTC. Translation gives CATSRGGGLRGEQYF. The V call is TRBV15, the J call TRBJ2-7, with D hard to call. Trimming left V 1 base short and J 6 bases short, with 16 bases between. This CDR3 has 15 residues. The V gene's germline CDR1 is LNHNV and CDR2 YYDKDF (reference sequence).

The J gene is TRBJ2-7, the V gene TRBV7-8; 8 bases fit TRBD1. V dropped 3 bases and J dropped 2; count of bases not matched to a gene: 9. CDR1 and CDR2 (germline): SGHVS, FQNEAQ. This CDR3 has 16 amino acids. This chain's CDR3 is CASSLDLPDRAYEQYF. CDR3 nucleotides: TGTGCCAGCAGCTTGGACCTCCCGGACAGGGCCTACGAGCAGTACTTC.

This clone showed up just once. The chain links TRBV28 to TRBJ2-4; 7 bases are shared with TRBD2. The V gene's germline CDR1 is MDHEN and CDR2 SYDVKM. With V trimmed by 1 base and J by 0 bases, 6 bases remained unmatched. The CDR3 consists of 17 residues. CDR3 sequence reads: CASSLFISGTAKNIQYF. The CDR3 DNA reads as TGTGCCAGCAGTTTATTTATCAGCGGGACAGCCAAAAACATTCAGTACTTC.